Listed below are T cell receptor beta chains from one sample, sequenced in a study of Ad26.COV2.S vaccination and SARS-CoV-2 variants. Profiling relied on immunoSEQ multiplex PCR, and the TCRdb table lists in-frame clones only, not all of them. The sample lists hundreds of thousands of clones, around 87% seen once, with roughly 3.2% in the top ten. Sequencing was performed on peripheral blood, taken in a trial of Ad26.COV2.S vaccine versus placebo. The receptors were sampled from a person aged 18-65 years who received the Ad26.COV2.S COVID-19 vaccine or a placebo. The CDR3 runs from the conserved cysteine through the conserved F or W. D genes are given only for firm matches. Clone size, where shown, is once, few, many, or a class for clones that have expanded.

j_gene	d_gene	len	abundance	v_gene	CDR3aa	CDR3nt
TRBJ1-3	NA	17	NA	TRBV7-2	CASSLVEGPDSGNTIYF	TGTGCCAGCAGCTTAGTCGAGGGACCCGACTCTGGAAACACCATATATTTT
TRBJ2-5	NA	16	NA	TRBV6-2/TRBV6-3	CASSSTSGLPLETQYF	TGTGCCAGCAGTTCTACCTCGGGACTCCCCTTGGAGACCCAGTACTTC
TRBJ2-1	NA	22	NA	TRBV10-3	CAISESGQSLGGAPRSYNEQFF	TGTGCCATCAGTGAGTCGGGACAGTCCCTCGGGGGGGCTCCTCGCTCCTACAATGAGCAGTTCTTC
TRBJ1-3	NA	14	NA	TRBV5-1	CASSLDGNENTIYF	TGCGCCAGCAGCTTGGATGGTAATGAAAACACCATATATTTT
TRBJ2-7	TRBD2	14	NA	TRBV5-4	CASSLGGGGYEQYF	TGTGCCAGCAGCCTTGGTGGGGGGGGCTACGAGCAGTACTTC
TRBJ2-6	NA	13	NA	TRBV4-1	CASRSSGANVLTF	TGCGCCAGCCGAAGCTCTGGGGCCAACGTCCTGACTTTC
TRBJ2-1	NA	15	NA	TRBV9	CASSVSRGSYNEQFF	TGTGCCAGCAGCGTCTCGAGGGGCTCCTACAATGAGCAGTTCTTC
TRBJ1-2	NA	16	NA	TRBV4-3	CASSQVRVIYNYGYTF	TGCGCCAGCAGCCAAGTCAGAGTTATTTATAACTATGGCTACACCTTC
TRBJ1-6	NA	16	NA	TRBV9	CASSASGQFYNSPLHF	TGTGCCAGCAGCGCCAGCGGACAGTTTTATAATTCACCCCTCCACTTT
TRBJ2-5	TRBD2	16	NA	TRBV5-4	CASSRGLAGEGETQYF	TGTGCCAGCAGCCGTGGACTAGCGGGGGAGGGAGAGACCCAGTACTTC
TRBJ1-2	NA	15	NA	TRBV7-2	CASSISKGVRYGYTF	TGTGCCAGCAGCATATCCAAAGGGGTGCGCTATGGCTACACCTTC
TRBJ2-7	NA	16	once	TRBV4-2	CASSQDLDASTYEQYF	TGTGCCAGCAGCCAAGATCTCGACGCATCCACATACGAGCAGTACTTC
TRBJ1-4	NA	17	once	TRBV4-3	CASSHTGIRTTNEKLFF	TGCGCCAGCAGCCACACAGGGATTCGAACAACTAATGAAAAACTGTTTTTT
TRBJ1-1	NA	16	NA	TRBV5-4	CASSPYGATLNTEAFF	TGTGCCAGCAGCCCATACGGGGCGACCTTGAACACTGAAGCTTTCTTT
TRBJ2-1	NA	14	NA	TRBV14	CASRDSLGYNEQFF	TGTGCCAGCAGGGACAGCCTAGGCTACAATGAGCAGTTCTTC
TRBJ2-1	NA	11	NA	TRBV27	CASIHRVEQFF	TGTGCCAGCATCCACCGAGTTGAGCAGTTCTTC
TRBJ2-3	TRBD1	15	NA	TRBV4-1	CASSPKRGRTDTQYF	TGCGCCAGCAGCCCCAAAAGGGGGCGAACAGATACGCAGTATTTT
TRBJ2-7	TRBD1	14	NA	TRBV6-5	CASSLTQGADEQYF	TGTGCCAGCAGTTTGACACAGGGGGCGGACGAGCAGTACTTC
TRBJ2-3	NA	15	NA	TRBV30	CAWSGDGLSTDTQYF	TGTGCCTGGAGTGGGGACGGGCTTAGCACAGATACGCAGTATTTT
TRBJ2-7	NA	14	NA	TRBV15	CATKLTTGSYEQYF	TGTGCCACCAAACTCACCACCGGGTCTTACGAGCAGTACTTC
TRBJ1-5	NA	12	NA	TRBV7-2	CASSLVGEPQHF	TGTGCCAGCAGCTTAGTTGGGGAGCCCCAGCATTTT
TRBJ2-3	NA	15	NA	TRBV11-3	CASSLEGTSTDTQYF	TGTGCCAGCAGCTTAGAGGGAACTAGCACAGATACGCAGTATTTT
TRBJ1-2	NA	17	NA	TRBV19	CASSIVEGTALLNGYTF	TGTGCCAGTAGTATTGTTGAAGGGACGGCGCTTTTGAATGGCTACACCTTC
TRBJ1-2	NA	15	NA	TRBV4-2	CASSQDSLPGSGYTF	TGTGCCAGCAGCCAAGATTCGCTTCCAGGGAGTGGCTACACCTTC
TRBJ1-3	NA	17	NA	TRBV4-1	CASSHARVPSSGNTIYF	TGCGCCAGCAGCCATGCCCGAGTACCAAGCTCTGGAAACACCATATATTTT
TRBJ2-1	TRBD2	14	NA	TRBV9	CASSGRLAGNEQFF	TGTGCCAGCAGCGGGCGACTAGCCGGCAATGAGCAGTTCTTC
TRBJ1-1	NA	13	NA	TRBV6-6	CASSTDLYTEAFF	TGTGCCAGCAGTACAGATTTGTACACTGAAGCTTTCTTT
TRBJ2-5	NA	16	NA	TRBV5-8	CASSPGGTVGGETQYF	TGTGCCAGCAGCCCAGGCGGGACAGTAGGAGGAGAGACCCAGTACTTC
TRBJ1-4	NA	13	NA	TRBV12-3/TRBV12-4	CASRRSTGEKLFF	TGTGCCAGCCGCCGCTCGACGGGCGAAAAACTGTTTTTT
TRBJ2-1	NA	11	once	TRBV7-9	CASSIETRQFF	TGTGCCAGCAGCATTGAAACCCGGCAGTTCTTC
TRBJ2-5	TRBD2	16	once	TRBV3-1/TRBV3-2	CASSQDTRGGRETQYF	TGTGCCAGCAGCCAAGATACCCGGGGGGGCCGAGAGACCCAGTACTTC
TRBJ2-6	NA	19	NA	TRBV5-6	CASSLQRGSSLSGANVLTF	TGTGCCAGCAGCTTACAAAGGGGATCCTCGCTCTCTGGGGCCAACGTCCTGACTTTC
TRBJ1-2	NA	14	NA	TRBV5-8	CASSFVVRAGGYTF	TGTGCCAGCAGCTTTGTTGTCAGGGCGGGAGGCTACACCTTC
TRBJ1-5	NA	14	NA	TRBV6-5	CASSHRDAGKPQHF	TGTGCCAGCAGTCATAGGGACGCTGGGAAGCCCCAGCATTTT
TRBJ2-1	NA	14	NA	TRBV7-6	CASSPPLLGNEQFF	TGTGCCAGCAGCCCGCCCCTACTAGGTAATGAGCAGTTCTTC
TRBJ1-1	NA	15	NA	TRBV11-3	CASSLGGGLNTEAFF	TGTGCCAGCAGCTTAGGAGGAGGCCTGAACACTGAAGCTTTCTTT
TRBJ1-2	TRBD1	14	NA	TRBV7-2	CASSPTGQGYGYTF	TGTGCCAGCAGCCCGACGGGACAGGGCTATGGCTACACCTTC
TRBJ2-7	NA	12	NA	TRBV7-9	CASSLEPNEQYF	TGTGCCAGCAGCTTAGAACCCAACGAGCAGTACTTC
TRBJ2-1	TRBD2	11	NA	TRBV27	CASTSSGEQFF	TGTGCCAGCACCTCTAGCGGTGAGCAGTTCTTC
TRBJ2-3	TRBD1	13	NA	TRBV6-5	CASRDRGYDTQYF	TGTGCCAGCCGGGACAGGGGATATGATACGCAGTATTTT
TRBJ2-7	TRBD2	17	NA	TRBV7-8	CASSLRGLAGRSYEQYF	TGTGCCAGCAGCTTAAGAGGACTAGCGGGGAGATCCTACGAGCAGTACTTC
TRBJ2-7	TRBD2	15	few	TRBV27	CASSLFLGGNYEQYF	TGTGCCAGCAGTTTATTTCTCGGGGGGAACTACGAGCAGTACTTC
TRBJ2-7	TRBD1	12	NA	TRBV29-1	CSVQGATYEQYF	TGCAGCGTTCAGGGGGCCACCTACGAGCAGTACTTC
TRBJ1-1	NA	15	NA	TRBV7-3	CASSLTGRENTEAFF	TGTGCCAGCAGCTTAACGGGCAGAGAAAACACTGAAGCTTTCTTT
TRBJ2-7	NA	14	NA	TRBV6-5	CASSPYDGEYEQYF	TGTGCCAGCAGTCCATATGATGGGGAATACGAGCAGTACTTC
TRBJ1-4	TRBD1	15	NA	TRBV4-3	CASSQGQGPSEKLFF	TGCGCCAGCAGCCAAGGACAGGGGCCCAGCGAAAAACTGTTTTTT
TRBJ2-3	NA	22	once	TRBV12-2	CASRLPTIGLAGKLPSTDTQYF	TGTGCAAGTCGCTTACCTACTATTGGACTAGCGGGGAAACTCCCTAGCACAGATACGCAGTATTTT
TRBJ2-3	NA	16	NA	TRBV9	CASSLRQRSSTDTQYF	TGTGCCAGCAGCCTTAGACAGAGGTCTAGCACAGATACGCAGTATTTT
TRBJ1-1	NA	15	NA	TRBV19	CASTTYERRESLAFF	TGTGCCAGTACGACTTACGAGCGCCGGGAAAGCCTTGCTTTCTTT
TRBJ1-5	TRBD1	13	few	TRBV6-5	CASTGTVDQPQHF	TGTGCCAGCACCGGGACAGTCGATCAGCCCCAGCATTTT
TRBJ1-1	TRBD1	13	NA	TRBV6-5	CASRRRQGAEAFF	TGTGCCAGCAGGCGACGACAGGGTGCTGAAGCTTTCTTT
TRBJ2-3	NA	15	NA	TRBV7-9	CASSPYVGSTDTQYF	TGTGCCAGCAGCCCTTATGTGGGCTCCACAGATACGCAGTATTTT
TRBJ1-1	TRBD1	14	NA	TRBV19	CASSTETGILEAFF	TGTGCCAGTAGTACAGAGACAGGGATTCTTGAAGCTTTCTTT
TRBJ2-2	NA	15	few	TRBV7-3	CASSPQGVGTGELFF	TGTGCCAGCAGCCCCCAGGGAGTCGGCACCGGGGAGCTGTTTTTT
TRBJ2-2	TRBD2	17	NA	TRBV7-6	CASSYTSGGQGTGELFF	TGTGCCAGCAGCTATACTAGCGGGGGGCAGGGCACCGGGGAGCTGTTTTTT
TRBJ2-1	TRBD2	16	NA	TRBV4-1	CASSQDGLAGYNEQFF	TGCGCCAGCAGCCAAGATGGCCTAGCGGGGTACAATGAGCAGTTCTTC
TRBJ2-7	TRBD1	18	NA	TRBV11-2	CASSLDDSRTGVFYEQYF	TGTGCCAGCAGCTTAGACGATTCCAGGACAGGGGTTTTCTACGAGCAGTACTTC